The T cell receptor beta chain described here comes from a study of blood T cell repertoires in COVID-19. Across the study: PBMCs, B-cell-depleted T cells, or T cells were the source of the cDNA or gDNA that made up the material.

This clone was found once. CDR1 and CDR2 from the germline V gene are MDHEN and SYDVKM. The CDR3 contains 17 residues. V was trimmed by 6 bases and J by 0 bases, leaving 17 bases between them. As handled by the study authors: Nucleated cell number was recorded as an estimate derived from reference gene primer amplification. This table comes from immunoSEQ multiplex PCR, and its TCRdb copy is limited to in-frame clones, with some not included. Clone size and the V and J calls come from that table; the DNA yielded D and trimming. The sample lists around 100,000 clones; 80% to 90% were seen once. The origin of this receptor is a woman older than 75 with acute or convalescent COVID-19. Sequenced material: peripheral blood. V and J are TRBV28 and TRBJ2-2; no definite D call. Here the CDR3 reads CASRLSPPLTNTGELFF. Here the CDR3 DNA reads TGTGCCAGCAGGCTGTCCCCCCCCCTAACGAACACCGGGGAGCTGTTTTTT.